Sequencing of this T cell receptor beta chain was carried out in a study of blood T cells in healthy people across ages. A J-beta primer mix and a sample-barcoded 5' primer were used in a second PCR of roughly 7 to 12 cycles. TCRdb itself ran the 5' RACE reads through MiXCR, one entry per CDR3 protein. The profile shows 600,000 to 900,000 distinct CDR3 sequences, around a quarter of them singletons. The germline V gene has CDR1 SGHRS and CDR2 YFSETQ. This CDR3 contains 14 residues. A single count supports this clonotype. This sample was shared with a second study, whose subject was T cells of mothers and their children.

The chain recombines TRBV5-1 with TRBJ2-5; a possible D gene is TRBD1 (6 bases). TRBJ2-7 explains the end of the DNA better; the J call may be wrong. The sample comprised blood. This TCR was sampled from a boy aged 5-17 years in good health. For the CDR3, the DNA is TGCGCCAGCAGCCCCCGAGGGGGTTCCCACGAGCAGTACTTC. Translating it yields CASSPRGGSHEQYF.